These T cell receptor beta chains were read from a single sample in a study of blood T cell repertoires in COVID-19. TCRdb keeps only in-frame clones here, not all; method: immunoSEQ multiplex PCR. The table lists approximately 53,000 clones, roughly 82% of them singletons. The sample comprised peripheral blood. The receptors come from a woman aged 60-75 years with acute or convalescent COVID-19. The CDR3 runs from the conserved cysteine through the conserved F or W. D genes are given only for firm matches. Rows give clone size only sometimes, using once, few, many, or a class for an expanded clone.

TRBJ1-1,TRBV19,NA,few,TGTGCCAGTAGTAGCAGGGTTCGCACTGAAGCTTTCTTT,CASSSRVRTEAFF
TRBJ2-7,TRBV6-5,NA,NA,TGTGCCAGCACCCCTGGGCAGGGCCTGGCCGAGCAGTACTTC,CASTPGQGLAEQYF
TRBJ2-1,TRBV7-3,TRBD2,NA,TGTGCCAGCAGCTTAAACCCGCGCGGGGGGATCAATGAGCAGTTCTTC,CASSLNPRGGINEQFF
TRBJ1-5,TRBV19,NA,once,TGTGCCAGTACCCGGAGGGGGGACTATAGCAATCAGCCCCAGCATTTT,CASTRRGDYSNQPQHF
TRBJ1-2,TRBV2,TRBD1,NA,TGTGCCAGCAGTGAAGCGACGACAGGGGGGGACTATGGCTACACCTTC,CASSEATTGGDYGYTF
TRBJ1-1,TRBV21-1,NA,NA,TGTGCCAGCAGCACGACAGAACAGATGAACACTGAAGCTTTCTTT,CASSTTEQMNTEAFF
TRBJ2-1,TRBV29-1,NA,NA,TGCAGCGTTGGTGAGGGCCATGAGCAGTTCTTC,CSVGEGHEQFF
TRBJ1-4,TRBV7-9,TRBD1,NA,TGTGCCAGCAGCGGACAGGAGAATGAAAAACTGTTTTTT,CASSGQENEKLFF
TRBJ1-6,TRBV19,NA,NA,TGTGCCACCCCCTCCCCGGCAGTCCTACTTCCTCCTCCTAGCTCCTATAATTCACCCCTCCACTTT,CATPSPAVLLPPPSSYNSPLHF
TRBJ2-1,TRBV7-9,NA,NA,TGTGCCAGCAGCCGGGGAGGAGGTTTGGCAGAGCAGTTCTTC,CASSRGGGLAEQFF
TRBJ1-2,TRBV6-5,TRBD1,NA,TGTGCCAGCAGCACCGGGACAGGGTTTTATGGCTACACCTTC,CASSTGTGFYGYTF
TRBJ1-5,TRBV19,TRBD1,NA,TGTGCCAGTAGTATAGGACAGGGGACGGATCAGCCCCAGCATTTT,CASSIGQGTDQPQHF
TRBJ2-3,TRBV12-3/TRBV12-4,NA,NA,TGTGCCAGCAGTTTGGGGCAGGCTAATACGCAGTATTTT,CASSLGQANTQYF
TRBJ2-7,TRBV13,NA,NA,TGTGCCAGCAGCGGGAGTGGGAAGAGGCGGTACGAGCAGTACTTC,CASSGSGKRRYEQYF
TRBJ1-2,TRBV27,NA,NA,TGTGCCAGCAGTCCGGGTCTAGGGAGGGGCGATTATGGCTACACCTTC,CASSPGLGRGDYGYTF
TRBJ1-4,TRBV6-5,TRBD1,NA,TGTGCCAGCAAGCCGACAGGGGGCTTTGAAAAACTGTTTTTT,CASKPTGGFEKLFF
TRBJ2-2,TRBV7-9,NA,few,TGTGCCGCCGCCGGGATAAACACCGGGGAGCTGTTTTTT,CAAAGINTGELFF
TRBJ1-4,TRBV19,TRBD1,NA,TGTGCCAGTAGCCCCAGGGGGGAGCGGAGGAATGAAAAACTGTTTTTT,CASSPRGERRNEKLFF
TRBJ2-3,TRBV18,NA,NA,TGTGCCAGCTCACCCTGGGCAGGAGATACGCAGTATTTT,CASSPWAGDTQYF
TRBJ1-1,TRBV7-6,NA,NA,TGTGCCAGCAGCGGAGGGGACGTGACTGAAGCTTTCTTT,CASSGGDVTEAFF